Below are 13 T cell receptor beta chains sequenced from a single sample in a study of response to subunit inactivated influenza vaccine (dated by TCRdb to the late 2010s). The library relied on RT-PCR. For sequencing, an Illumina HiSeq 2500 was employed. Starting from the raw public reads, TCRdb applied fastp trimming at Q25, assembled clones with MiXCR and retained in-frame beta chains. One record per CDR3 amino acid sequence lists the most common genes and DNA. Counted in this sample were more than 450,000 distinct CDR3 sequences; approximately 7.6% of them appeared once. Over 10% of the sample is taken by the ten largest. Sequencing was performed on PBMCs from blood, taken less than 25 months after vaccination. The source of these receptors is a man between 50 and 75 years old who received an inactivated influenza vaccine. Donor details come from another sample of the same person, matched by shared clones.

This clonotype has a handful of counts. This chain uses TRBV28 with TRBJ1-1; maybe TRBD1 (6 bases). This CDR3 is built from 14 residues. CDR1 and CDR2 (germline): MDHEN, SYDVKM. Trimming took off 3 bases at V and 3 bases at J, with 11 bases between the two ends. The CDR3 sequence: CASSFGGRYTEAFF. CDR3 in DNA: TGTGCCAGCAGTTTTGGGGGGCGTTACACTGAAGCTTTCTTT.

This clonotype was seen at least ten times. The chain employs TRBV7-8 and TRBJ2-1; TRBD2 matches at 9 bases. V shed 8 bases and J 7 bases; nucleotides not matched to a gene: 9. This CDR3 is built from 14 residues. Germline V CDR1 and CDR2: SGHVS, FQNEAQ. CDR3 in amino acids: CASRPASGMNEQFF. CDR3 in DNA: TGTGCCAGCCGACCCGCTAGCGGGATGAATGAGCAGTTCTTC. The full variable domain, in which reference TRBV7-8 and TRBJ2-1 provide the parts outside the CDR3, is GAGVSQSPRYKVAKRGQDVALRCDPISGHVSLFWYQQALGQGPEFLTYFQNEAQLDKSGLPSDRFFAERPEGSVSTLKIQRTQQEDSAVYLCASRPASGMNEQFFGPGTRLTVL.

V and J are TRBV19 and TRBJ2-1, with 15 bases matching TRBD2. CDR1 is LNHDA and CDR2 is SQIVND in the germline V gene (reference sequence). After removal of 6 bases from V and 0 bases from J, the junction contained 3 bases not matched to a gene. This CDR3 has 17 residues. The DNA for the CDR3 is TGTGCCAGTAGCGGGACTAGCGGGAGGAACTCCTACAATGAGCAGTTCTTC. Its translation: CASSGTSGRNSYNEQFF.

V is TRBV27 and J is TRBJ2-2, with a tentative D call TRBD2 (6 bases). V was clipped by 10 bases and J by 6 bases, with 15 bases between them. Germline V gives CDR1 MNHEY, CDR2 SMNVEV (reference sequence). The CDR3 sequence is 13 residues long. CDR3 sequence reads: CATRAGNSGELFF. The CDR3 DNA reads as TGTGCCACGAGGGCGGGGAATTCCGGGGAGCTGTTTTTT.

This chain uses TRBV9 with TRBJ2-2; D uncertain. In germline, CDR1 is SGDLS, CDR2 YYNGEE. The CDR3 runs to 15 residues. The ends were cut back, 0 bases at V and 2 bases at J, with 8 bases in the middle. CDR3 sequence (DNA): TGTGCCAGCAGCGTAGGTACATCTAACACCGGGGAGCTGTTTTTT. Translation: CASSVGTSNTGELFF.

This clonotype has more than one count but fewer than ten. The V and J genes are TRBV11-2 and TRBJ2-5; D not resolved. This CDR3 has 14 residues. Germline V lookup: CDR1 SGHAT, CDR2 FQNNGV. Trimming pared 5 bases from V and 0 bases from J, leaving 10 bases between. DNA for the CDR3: TGTGCCAGCAGCACCTGGACGGACCAAGAGACCCAGTACTTC. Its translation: CASSTWTDQETQYF.

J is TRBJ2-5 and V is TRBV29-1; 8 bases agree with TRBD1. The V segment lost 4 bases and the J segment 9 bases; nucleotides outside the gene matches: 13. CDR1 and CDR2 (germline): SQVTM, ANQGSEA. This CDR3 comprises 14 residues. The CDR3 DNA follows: TGCAGCGTTGTTTTCCGGGACAGGCCGGGGGCCCAGTACTTC. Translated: CSVVFRDRPGAQYF.

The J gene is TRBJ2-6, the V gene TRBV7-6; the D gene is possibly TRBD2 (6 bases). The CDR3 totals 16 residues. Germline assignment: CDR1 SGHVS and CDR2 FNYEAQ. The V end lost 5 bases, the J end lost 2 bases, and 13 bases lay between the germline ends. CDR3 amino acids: CASSPQGGTGANVLTF. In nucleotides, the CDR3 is TGTGCCAGCAGCCCCCAGGGCGGGACTGGGGCCAACGTCCTGACTTTC.

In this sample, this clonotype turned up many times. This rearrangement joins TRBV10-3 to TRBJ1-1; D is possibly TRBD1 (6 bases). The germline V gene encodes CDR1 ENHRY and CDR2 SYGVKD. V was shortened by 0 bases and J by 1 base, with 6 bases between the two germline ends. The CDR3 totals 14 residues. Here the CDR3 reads CAISESGQNTEAFF. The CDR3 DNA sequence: TGTGCCATCAGTGAGTCGGGACAGAACACTGAAGCTTTCTTT.

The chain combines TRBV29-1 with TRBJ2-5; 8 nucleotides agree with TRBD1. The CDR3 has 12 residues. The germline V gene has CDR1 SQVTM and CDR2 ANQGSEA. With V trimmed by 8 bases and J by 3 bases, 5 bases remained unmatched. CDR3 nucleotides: TGCAGCACCGGACAGGGCAAAGAGACCCAGTACTTC. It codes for CSTGQGKETQYF.

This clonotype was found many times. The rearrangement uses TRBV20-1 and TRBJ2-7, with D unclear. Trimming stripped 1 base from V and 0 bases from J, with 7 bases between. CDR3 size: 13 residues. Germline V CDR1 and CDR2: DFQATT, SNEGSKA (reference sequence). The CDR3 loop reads CSARGLASYEQYF. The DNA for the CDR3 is TGCAGTGCTAGAGGTTTGGCCTCCTACGAGCAGTACTTC.

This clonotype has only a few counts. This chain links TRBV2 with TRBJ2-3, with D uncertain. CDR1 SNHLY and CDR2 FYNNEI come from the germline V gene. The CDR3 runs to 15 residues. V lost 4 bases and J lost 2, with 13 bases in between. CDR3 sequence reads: CASSAAPPFTDTQYF. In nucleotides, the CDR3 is TGTGCCAGCAGTGCTGCACCCCCTTTCACAGATACGCAGTATTTT.

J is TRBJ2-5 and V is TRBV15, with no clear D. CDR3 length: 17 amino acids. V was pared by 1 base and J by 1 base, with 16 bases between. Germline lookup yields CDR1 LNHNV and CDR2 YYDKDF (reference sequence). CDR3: CATSRGTPLAAQETQYF. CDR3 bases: TGTGCCACCAGCAGAGGTACCCCTCTGGCGGCCCAAGAGACCCAGTACTTC. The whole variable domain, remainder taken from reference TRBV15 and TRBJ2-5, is DAMVIQNPRYQVTQFGKPVTLSCSQTLNHNVMYWYQQKSSQAPKLLFHYYDKDFNNEADTPDNFQSRRPNTSFCFLDIRSPGLGDTAMYLCATSRGTPLAAQETQYFGPGTRLLVL.